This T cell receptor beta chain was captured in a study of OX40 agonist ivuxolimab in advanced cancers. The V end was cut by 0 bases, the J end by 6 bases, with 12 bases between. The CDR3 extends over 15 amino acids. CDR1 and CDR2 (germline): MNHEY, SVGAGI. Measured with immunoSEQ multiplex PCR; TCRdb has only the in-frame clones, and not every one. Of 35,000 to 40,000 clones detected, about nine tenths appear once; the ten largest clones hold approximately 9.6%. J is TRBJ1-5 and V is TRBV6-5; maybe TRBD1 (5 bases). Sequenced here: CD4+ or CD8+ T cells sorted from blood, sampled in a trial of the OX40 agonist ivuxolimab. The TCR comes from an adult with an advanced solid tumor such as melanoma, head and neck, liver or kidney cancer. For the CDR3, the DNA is TGTGCCAGCAGTTACTCGAAAGGGGTGGGTCAGCCCCAGCATTTT. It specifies CASSYSKGVGQPQHF.